Below are 21 T cell receptor beta chains sequenced from a single sample in a study of T cells in Graves' hyperthyroidism and ophthalmopathy (dated by TCRdb to the late 2010s). Preparation of the library involved multiplex PCR. The sequencer was an Illumina HiSeq 2000. Amplification of TCR beta CDR3 regions was carried out from RNA transcripts. The TCR CDR3 was subjected to a first round of RT-PCR using the HTBI primer set and the Qiagen OneStep RT-PCR kit. The public sequencing data were trimmed at Q25 with fastp and processed into clonotypes with MiXCR by TCRdb, which kept only in-frame beta chains. Merged by CDR3 protein, the rows form single entries marked with the most common genes and DNA. This sample gives fewer than 400,000 distinct CDR3 sequences in total; approximately 15% of them show up just once. Clones ranked in the top ten supply around 34% of the sample. Sequencing was performed on blood. The receptors shown here come from a man aged 25-45 years with Graves' hyperthyroidism.

This clonotype was seen many times. The chain joins TRBV20-1 to TRBJ2-7; 9 bases are shared with TRBD2. Germline V gene lookup returns CDR1 DFQATT and CDR2 SNEGSKA (reference sequence). Unmatched junction bases numbered 12, after V lost 5 bases and J lost 4 bases. The length of the CDR3 is 15 residues. CDR3 nucleotides: TGCAGTGCTCGCCTTACTAGCGGGCTTCCGTACGAGCAGTACTTC. It codes for CSARLTSGLPYEQYF.

V is TRBV7-9 and J is TRBJ2-2, with D perhaps assigned TRBD1 or TRBD2 (5 bases each). Between the trimmed V and J ends, which lost 3 bases and 4 bases, there was a span of 15 bases. Germline CDR1 SEHNR, CDR2 FQNEAQ (reference sequence). The CDR3 covers 16 residues. The CDR3, as DNA: TGTGCCAGCAGCTTCCCACGCCGGGACGGCACCGGGGAGCTGTTTTTT. This encodes CASSFPRRDGTGELFF.

The table lists this clonotype with a few counts. This CDR3 is CASAPGLGETQYF. The DNA of the CDR3 is TGTGCCAGTGCCCCGGGACTAGGAGAGACCCAGTACTTC. The chain employs TRBV12-3 or TRBV12-4 and TRBJ2-5; 8 bases line up with TRBD2. The CDR3 is 13 residues long. V was pared by 9 bases and J by 4 bases, with 7 bases of the junction left unmatched.

This chain connects TRBV19 to TRBJ1-4; D unresolved. CDR1 and CDR2 (germline): LNHDA, SQIVND (reference sequence). The V and J ends lost 0 bases and 7 bases respectively, with 6 bases between them. CDR3 size: 13 residues. CDR3 nucleotides: TGTGCCAGTAGTATAGAGGGTGGTGAAAAACTGTTTTTT. Translated: CASSIEGGEKLFF.

This clonotype has ten or more counts. The chain has TRBV3-1 and TRBJ2-7, with 8 bases fitting TRBD2. Germline CDR1 and CDR2: LGHDT and YNNKEL (reference sequence). Germline trimming cut 3 bases from V and 2 bases from J; bases unmatched to any gene: 6. The CDR3 has 15 residues. In DNA, the CDR3 is TGTGCCAGCAGCCACCTCCGGGGGGGGACCTACGAGCAGTACTTC. Translating it yields CASSHLRGGTYEQYF.

There are many counts of this clonotype. The chain has TRBV5-4 and TRBJ2-1; 13 nucleotides agree with TRBD2. The length of the CDR3 is 15 residues. Germline trimming cut 4 bases from V and 4 bases from J; bases unmatched to any gene: 2. CDR1 is SGHNT, CDR2 YYREEE, per germline (reference sequence). The CDR3 region has the DNA TGTGCCAGCAGCCGGGGACTAGCGGGGTACAATGAGCAGTTCTTC. This sequence encodes CASSRGLAGYNEQFF. Combining the CDR3 with reference TRBV5-4 and TRBJ2-1 gives the whole variable domain ETGVTQSPTHLIKTRGQQVTLRCSSQSGHNTVSWYQQALGQGPQFIFQYYREEENGRGNFPPRFSGLQFPNYSSELNVNALELDDSALYLCASSRGLAGYNEQFFGPGTRLTVL.

This clonotype was seen many times. J is TRBJ2-5 and V is TRBV6-5; D is ambiguous. There are 12 residues in the CDR3. V shed 2 bases and J shed 5 bases, with 6 bases lying between them. Germline V lookup: CDR1 MNHEY, CDR2 SVGAGI. CDR3 loop: CASSYPRETQYF. The CDR3 DNA is TGTGCCAGCAGTTACCCGAGGGAGACCCAGTACTTC.

Points on this clonotype: A much larger clone differs from this one at a single base, so this may be a read error. The chain couples TRBV6-1 to TRBJ2-1, with a weak D call TRBD2 (6 bases). CDR3 size: 13 residues. Germline V gene sequence: CDR1 MNHNS, CDR2 SASEGT. The CDR3 bases are TGTGCCGGCAGCCCGGGAGTTGGCGATGAGCAGTTCTTC. Translated, it gives CAGSPGVGDEQFF.

Ten or more counts support this clonotype. The chain uses TRBV11-2 and TRBJ2-5; tentatively, D is TRBD2 (5 bases). CDR3 length equals 13 residues. Deletions cut 0 bases from V and 5 bases from J, with 7 bases between. In germline, CDR1 is SGHAT, CDR2 FQNNGV. The CDR3, as DNA: TGTGCCAGCAGCTTAGATCGCGGGGAGACCCAGTACTTC. This translates into CASSLDRGETQYF.

This clonotype was counted many times. V gene TRBV27 combines with J gene TRBJ1-5; a possible D gene is TRBD1 (5 bases). Germline V gives CDR1 MNHEY, CDR2 SMNVEV (reference sequence). V shed 8 bases and J shed 2 bases, with 13 bases lying between them. The CDR3 has 14 amino acids. CDR3 protein: CASRPGTGNQPQHF. In nucleotides, the CDR3 is TGTGCCAGCCGCCCGGGGACCGGCAATCAGCCCCAGCATTTT.

This clonotype occurred a few times. The genes are TRBV24-1 and TRBJ2-2, with 10 bases aligning to TRBD1. Germline CDR1 is KGHDR and CDR2 is SFDVKD. The junction had 1 base not matched to a gene; V was cut back by 0 bases and J by 4 bases. The CDR3 has 16 amino acids. This CDR3 reads CATSDLGQGVTGELFF. The CDR3 DNA sequence: TGTGCCACCAGTGATTTGGGACAGGGGGTCACCGGGGAGCTGTTTTTT.

The chain joins TRBV11-3 to TRBJ1-1; D not certain. The CDR3 spans 15 residues. Germline CDR1 reads SGHNT; CDR2 reads YENEEA. The V and J ends lost 3 bases and 1 base respectively, with 12 bases between them. In DNA, the CDR3 is TGTGCCAGCAGCTTTGACCGACAAAGGAACACTGAAGCTTTCTTT. It encodes CASSFDRQRNTEAFF.

This clonotype was seen repeatedly, ten times or more. The chain is built from TRBV6-2 or TRBV6-3 and TRBJ2-3; D is unresolved. CDR1 is MNHEY and CDR2 is SVGEGT in the germline V gene. The CDR3 is 13 residues long. V lost 7 bases and J lost 2, with 10 bases in between. CDR3 DNA: TGTGCCAGCAACGTAAGAGACACAGATACGCAGTATTTT. The encoded protein is CASNVRDTDTQYF.

In DNA form, the CDR3 reads TGTGCCAGCAGTGACTCTACAATGGGGGGCGATCAGCCCCAGCATTTT. This translates into CASSDSTMGGDQPQHF. This chain joins TRBV28 and TRBJ1-5; D is perhaps TRBD1 (6 bases). Germline loops: CDR1 MDHEN, CDR2 SYDVKM. Trimming left V 5 bases short and J 5 bases short, with 19 bases between. The CDR3 totals 16 residues.

The rearrangement uses TRBV19 and TRBJ1-1; a possible D gene is TRBD1 (5 bases). V lost 6 bases and J lost 4, with 24 bases in between. CDR1 is LNHDA, CDR2 SQIVND, per germline (reference sequence). The CDR3 sequence is 17 residues long. The CDR3 is CASSPARVVLGSTEAFF. CDR3 in DNA: TGTGCCAGTAGCCCCGCCAGGGTGGTGCTTGGAAGCACTGAAGCTTTCTTT.

In this sample, this clonotype turned up many times. In DNA, the CDR3 is TGTGCCAGCACCGCCGGTTGGCTAGCGGGCACAGATACGCAGTATTTT. Translated: CASTAGWLAGTDTQYF. This chain links TRBV2 with TRBJ2-3; 7 bases agree with TRBD2. The germline gives CDR1 SNHLY, CDR2 FYNNEI. The V and J ends lost 7 bases and 1 base, in that order; junction bases with no gene match: 11. This CDR3 comprises 16 residues. Variable domain in full (rest from reference TRBV2 and TRBJ2-3): EPEVTQTPSHQVTQMGQEVILRCVPISNHLYFYWYRQILGQKVEFLVSFYNNEISEKSEIFDDQFSVERPDGSNFTLKIRSTKLEDSAMYFCASTAGWLAGTDTQYFGPGTRLTVL.

V and J are TRBV6-1 and TRBJ2-7; 8 positions agree with TRBD2. Germline CDR1 reads MNHNS; CDR2 reads SASEGT. With V trimmed by 8 bases and J by 9 bases, 12 bases remained unmatched. The CDR3 is made up of 13 amino acids. CDR3 residues: CASRERGTDGQYF. In DNA, the CDR3 is TGTGCCAGCCGGGAGCGGGGGACCGATGGGCAGTACTTC.

The chain couples TRBV4-3 to TRBJ1-6; a weak D match, TRBD1 (5 bases). Trimming pared 0 bases from V and 12 bases from J, leaving 12 bases between. The length of the CDR3 is 14 residues. CDR1 LGHNA and CDR2 YSLEER come from the germline V gene. The CDR3: CASSQEFEGQPLHF. CDR3 in DNA: TGCGCCAGCAGCCAAGAGTTTGAGGGGCAACCCCTCCACTTT.

The rearrangement uses TRBV20-1 and TRBJ1-3; perhaps TRBD1 as D (5 bases). The germline gives CDR1 DFQATT, CDR2 SNEGSKA (reference sequence). V lost 4 bases to trimming and J lost 4 bases, with 14 bases between them. The CDR3 contains 14 residues. The CDR3 loop is CSAIAAGAGNTIYF. The DNA of the CDR3 is TGCAGTGCTATAGCGGCCGGGGCCGGAAACACCATATATTTT.

V and J are TRBV30 and TRBJ1-5; the D gene is possibly TRBD1 (5 bases). CDR1 and CDR2 from the germline V gene are GTSNPN and SVGIG (reference sequence). V was trimmed by 3 bases and J by 3 bases, leaving 18 bases between them. The CDR3 covers 16 residues. The CDR3 reads CAWRKPLTENNQPQHF. The CDR3 bases are TGTGCCTGGAGGAAACCCTTGACAGAGAACAATCAGCCCCAGCATTTT.

This clonotype has a count of ten or more. The V call is TRBV27, the J call TRBJ2-1, with D tentatively TRBD1 or TRBD2 (5 bases each). The CDR3 consists of 15 residues. The germline CDR1 and CDR2 sequences are MNHEY and SMNVEV (reference sequence). Trimming took 6 bases from V and 8 from J, leaving 20 bases between them. The CDR3 loop is CASRRGAPEGYEQFF. CDR3 in DNA: TGTGCCAGCAGAAGGGGAGCGCCAGAGGGGTATGAGCAGTTCTTC.